The clone carrying this T cell receptor beta chain showed up just a few times. What it binds is not known. The entry originates in a study of cytotoxic CD8 clonotypes in ibrutinib-treated CLL. Study outcomes and limitations: Under therapy, public clonotypes either contracted or stayed stable, and they were uncommon. Samples were collected at differing times from sustained-remission and progressing patients.

The protocol was immunoSEQ multiplex PCR, while the TCRdb copy is restricted to in-frame clones and leaves out a portion. The repertoire holds fewer than 300,000 clones, around 77% seen once, with 5.6% in the top ten. Trimming removed 0 bases from V and 0 bases from J, with 9 bases in between. Germline values: CDR1 SGHRS, CDR2 YFSETQ. The CDR3 covers 15 residues. Sequencing was performed on PBMCs, taken at disease progression, from a patient treated with ibrutinib. The rearrangement links TRBV5-1 to TRBJ1-1, with unresolved D. The receptor was derived from a human donor with chronic lymphocytic leukemia. DNA of the CDR3: TGCGCCAGCAGCTTGGGACTCCCCTTGAACACTGAAGCTTTCTTT. Its translation: CASSLGLPLNTEAFF.